This T cell receptor beta chain was sequenced for a study of CD8 T cells in ankylosing spondylitis. Study-level results: Characteristic, it appeared, of ankylosing spondylitis blood was a TCR beta motif of eight highly homologous variants. Enrichment of disease-linked clones was reportedly significant in matched ankylosing spondylitis synovial fluid. Some of these motif variants have turned up before, in reports on reactive arthritis synovial fluid and blood.

To note about this clonotype: Its antigen remains unknown.

The V gene end was trimmed by 0 bases and the J gene end by 7 bases; junction bases not matched to a gene: 8. CDR1 and CDR2 from the germline V gene are LGHNA and YNFKEQ. The CDR3 spans 15 residues. With molecular barcodes, quantitative 5'-RACE was used to make the TCR beta libraries. TCRdb re-analysed the 5' RACE reads in MiXCR, keeping a single row per CDR3 protein. The sample includes about 750,000 distinct CDR3 sequences, around 20% of them seen just once. The receptor was isolated from a male donor with ankylosing spondylitis. The chain joins TRBV4-2 to TRBJ2-7; 8 bases line up with TRBD2. Sample: blood, either unsorted or a sorted T cell fraction (not recorded which). The CDR3 region is CASSQEVAGWGEQYF. For the CDR3, the DNA is TGTGCCAGCAGCCAAGAGGTAGCGGGATGGGGGGAGCAGTACTTC.